The TCR beta chain described here comes from a study of blood T cell repertoires in COVID-19. Study details: T cells, B-cell-depleted T cells, or PBMCs provided the cDNA or gDNA that served as material.

The V and J ends lost 1 base and 0 bases respectively, with 9 bases between them. The CDR3 covers 15 residues. Per germline, CDR1 LNHNV and CDR2 YYDKDF (reference sequence). The repertoire was sequenced with immunoSEQ multiplex PCR; TCRdb's copy has only in-frame clones and lacks some. The sample records 250,000 to 300,000 clones, 89% being singletons. Sequenced sample: peripheral blood. This TCR came from a woman in her fifties or sixties with acute or convalescent COVID-19. This chain uses TRBV15 with TRBJ1-1; D gene unclear. The CDR3: CATSRAGIMNTEAFF. The CDR3 DNA is TGTGCCACCAGCAGAGCTGGCATCATGAACACTGAAGCTTTCTTT. The full variable domain, rest sourced from reference TRBV15 and TRBJ1-1, is DAMVIQNPRYQVTQFGKPVTLSCSQTLNHNVMYWYQQKSSQAPKLLFHYYDKDFNNEADTPDNFQSRRPNTSFCFLDIRSPGLGDTAMYLCATSRAGIMNTEAFFGQGTRLTVV.